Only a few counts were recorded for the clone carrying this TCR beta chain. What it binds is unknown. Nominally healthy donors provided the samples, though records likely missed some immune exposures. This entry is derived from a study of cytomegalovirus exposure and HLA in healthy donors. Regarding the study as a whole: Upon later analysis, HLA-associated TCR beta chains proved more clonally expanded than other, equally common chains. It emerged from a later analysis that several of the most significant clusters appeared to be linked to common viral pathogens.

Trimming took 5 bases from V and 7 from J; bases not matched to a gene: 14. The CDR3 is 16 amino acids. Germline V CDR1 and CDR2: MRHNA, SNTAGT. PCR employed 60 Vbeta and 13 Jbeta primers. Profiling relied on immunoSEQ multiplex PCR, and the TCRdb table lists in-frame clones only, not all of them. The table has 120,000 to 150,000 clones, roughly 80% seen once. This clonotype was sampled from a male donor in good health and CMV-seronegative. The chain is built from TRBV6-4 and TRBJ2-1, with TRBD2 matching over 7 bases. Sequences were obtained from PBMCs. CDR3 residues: CASSRSGAGAGNEQFF. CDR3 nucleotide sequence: TGTGCCAGCAGTCGGTCGGGTGCGGGAGCGGGGAATGAGCAGTTCTTC.